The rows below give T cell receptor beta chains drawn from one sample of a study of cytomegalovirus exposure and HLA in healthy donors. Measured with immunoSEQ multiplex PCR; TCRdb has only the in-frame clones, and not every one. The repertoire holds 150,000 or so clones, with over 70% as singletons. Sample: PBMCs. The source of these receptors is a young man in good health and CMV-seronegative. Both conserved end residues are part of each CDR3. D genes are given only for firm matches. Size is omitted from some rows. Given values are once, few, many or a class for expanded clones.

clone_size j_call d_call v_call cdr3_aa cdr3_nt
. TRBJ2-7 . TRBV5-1 CASSLAGNYEQYF TGCGCCAGCAGCTTGGCAGGGAACTACGAGCAGTACTTC
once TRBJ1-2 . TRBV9 CASSVGVEANYGYTF TGTGCCAGCAGCGTAGGCGTAGAGGCGAACTATGGCTACACCTTC
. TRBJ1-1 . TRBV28 CASSWGQGEAFF TGTGCCAGCAGTTGGGGGCAGGGTGAAGCTTTCTTT
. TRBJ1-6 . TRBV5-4 CASSYARGSNSPLHF TGCGCCAGCTCGTATGCCAGGGGTAGTAATTCACCCCTCCACTTT
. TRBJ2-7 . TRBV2 CASQTRRDEQYF TGTGCCAGCCAGACCAGGAGGGACGAGCAGTACTTC
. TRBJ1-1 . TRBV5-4 CASSLDDSIPNTEAFF TGTGCCAGCAGCTTGGACGACAGCATCCCGAACACTGAAGCTTTCTTT
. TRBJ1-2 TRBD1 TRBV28 CASSLPDRANGYTF TGTGCCAGCAGTTTGCCGGACAGGGCGAATGGCTACACCTTC
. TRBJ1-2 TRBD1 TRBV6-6 CASSLDRTYYTF TGTGCCAGCAGCCTGGACAGGACCTACTACACCTTC
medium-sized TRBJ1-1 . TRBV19 CASSPGTEAFF TGTGCCAGTAGTCCGGGGACTGAAGCTTTCTTT
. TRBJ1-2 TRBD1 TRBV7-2 CASSSGTGNYGYTF TGTGCCAGCAGCTCGGGGACAGGGAACTATGGCTACACCTTC
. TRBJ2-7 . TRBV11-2 CASSLDLEGSYEQYF TGTGCCAGCAGCTTAGATCTGGAGGGTAGCTACGAGCAGTACTTC
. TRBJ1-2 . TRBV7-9 CASSPKRTDRGYGYTF TGTGCCAGCAGCCCAAAGAGGACAGATCGCGGCTATGGCTACACCTTC
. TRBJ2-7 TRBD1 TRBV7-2 CASSSGQGSYEQYF TGTGCCAGCAGCTCGGGACAGGGCTCCTACGAGCAGTACTTC
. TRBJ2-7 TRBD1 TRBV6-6 CASSWTGNEQYF TGTGCCAGCAGTTGGACAGGGAACGAGCAGTACTTC
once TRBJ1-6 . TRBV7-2 CASSLGGPRNSPLHF TGTGCCAGCAGCTTAGGGGGCCCCCGGAATTCACCCCTCCACTTT
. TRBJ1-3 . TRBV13 CASSLEVRTDGNTIYF TGTGCCAGCAGCTTAGAAGTACGGACAGATGGAAACACCATATACTTT
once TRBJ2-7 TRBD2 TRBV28 CASSLMTSGGVSSYEQYF TGTGCCAGCAGTTTAATGACTAGCGGGGGGGTTAGCTCCTACGAGCAGTACTTC
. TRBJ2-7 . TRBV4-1 CASSLSGSFSYEQYF TGCGCCAGCAGCCTTTCCGGGTCCTTCTCCTACGAGCAGTACTTC
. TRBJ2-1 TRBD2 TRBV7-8 CASSQKRGNSYNEQFF TGTGCCAGCAGCCAAAAGCGGGGGAACTCCTACAATGAGCAGTTCTTC
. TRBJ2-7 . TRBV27 CASSFSGVAYEQYF TGTGCCAGCAGTTTCTCGGGAGTCGCCTACGAGCAGTACTTC
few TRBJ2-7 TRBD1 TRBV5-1 CASSPDRGVTYEQYF TGCGCCAGCAGCCCCGACAGGGGTGTCACCTACGAGCAGTACTTC
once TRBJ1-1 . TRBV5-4 CASSLEGRPGTEAFF TGTGCCAGCAGCTTGGAAGGACGGCCGGGGACTGAAGCTTTCTTT
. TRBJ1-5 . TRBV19 CASRRGGDNQPQHF TGTGCCAGTCGCAGGGGAGGGGACAATCAGCCCCAGCATTTT
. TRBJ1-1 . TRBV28 CASSLPDRMNTEAFF TGTGCCAGCAGTCTCCCCGACAGGATGAACACTGAAGCTTTCTTT
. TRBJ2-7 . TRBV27 CASSFRSGSHEQYF TGTGCCAGCAGTTTTAGGTCAGGGTCCCACGAGCAGTACTTC
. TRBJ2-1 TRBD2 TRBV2 CASSVASGGAREQFF TGTGCCAGCAGTGTGGCCAGCGGGGGGGCCAGGGAGCAGTTCTTC
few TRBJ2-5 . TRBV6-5 CASRRGQETQYF TGTGCCAGCAGAAGGGGACAAGAGACCCAGTACTTC
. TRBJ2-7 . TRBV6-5 CASRFLSSYEQYF TGTGCCAGCAGGTTCCTTAGCTCCTACGAGCAGTACTTC
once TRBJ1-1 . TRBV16 CASSRDWNTEAFF TGTGCCAGCAGCCGTGACTGGAACACTGAAGCTTTCTTT
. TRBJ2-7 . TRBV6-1 CASEGGRGYEQYF TGTGCCAGTGAGGGGGGGCGCGGGTACGAGCAGTACTTC
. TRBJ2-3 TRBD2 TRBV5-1 CASSPGGFTDTQYF TGCGCCAGCAGCCCGGGGGGATTCACAGATACGCAGTATTTT
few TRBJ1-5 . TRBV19 CASRETGEGMGPQNF TGTGCCAGTAGAGAAACCGGTGAAGGGATGGGGCCCCAGAATTTT
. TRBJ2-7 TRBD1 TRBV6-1 CASSEIDRDYEQYF TGTGCCAGCAGTGAAATTGACAGGGACTACGAGCAGTACTTC
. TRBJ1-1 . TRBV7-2 CASSLAPGNTEAFF TGTGCCAGCAGCTTAGCGCCAGGGAACACTGAAGCTTTCTTT
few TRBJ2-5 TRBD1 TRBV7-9 CASSSVGGGETQYF TGTGCCAGCAGCTCCGTAGGGGGCGGGGAGACCCAGTACTTC
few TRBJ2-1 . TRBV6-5 CASTQGNEQFF TGTGCCAGCACGCAGGGGAATGAGCAGTTCTTC
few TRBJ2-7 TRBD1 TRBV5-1 CASSLAAGQGVYEQYF TGCGCCAGCAGCTTGGCGGCAGGACAGGGGGTTTACGAGCAGTACTTC
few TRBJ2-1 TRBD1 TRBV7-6 CASSRQTGTGPGEQFF TGTGCCAGCAGCAGGCAGACCGGGACAGGGCCCGGTGAGCAGTTCTTC
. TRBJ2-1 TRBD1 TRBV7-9 CASSFWCGTGFWNEQFF TGTGCCAGCAGCTTTTGGTGCGGGACAGGGTTTTGGAATGAGCAGTTCTTC
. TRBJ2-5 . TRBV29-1 CSGGIQETQYF TGCAGCGGAGGGATCCAAGAGACCCAGTACTTC
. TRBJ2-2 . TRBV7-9 CASSLSGGSNTGELFF TGTGCCAGCAGCTTAAGTGGGGGGTCGAACACCGGGGAGCTGTTTTTT
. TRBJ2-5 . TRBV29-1 CSVVRGDRLETQYF TGCAGCGTTGTTCGCGGGGACCGACTGGAGACCCAGTACTTC
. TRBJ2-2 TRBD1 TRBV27 CASSLSQGQAITGELFF TGTGCCAGCAGTTTATCCCAGGGACAGGCTATAACCGGGGAGCTGTTTTTT
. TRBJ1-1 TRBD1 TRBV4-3 CASSQLDRGSTEAFF TGCGCCAGCAGCCAACTGGACAGGGGAAGCACTGAAGCTTTCTTT